This T cell receptor beta chain was obtained from a study of cytomegalovirus exposure and HLA in healthy donors. Overall study findings and caveats: Productive status was seen about 90% or about 30% of the time for most TCR beta V segments in an earlier analysis. A later analysis showed that HLA-associated TCR beta chains had undergone more clonal expansion than equally common others.

A note on this clone: Its antigen is unknown.

Healthy bone marrow donors made up the donors. Amplification used 60 Vbeta primers and 13 Jbeta primers. Some clones are missing from TCRdb's copy, which holds only in-frame ones; the method was immunoSEQ multiplex PCR. The data contain 200,000 to 250,000 clones, 80% to 85% of them seen just once; the ten biggest clones take up about 0.77%. The V gene's germline CDR1 is MNHEY and CDR2 SVGAGI. The CDR3 covers 14 residues. J lost 2 bases, V lost 7 bases, and 6 bases had no gene match. This chain uses TRBV6-5 with TRBJ1-1; TRBD1 matches at 8 bases. The specimen was PBMCs. The receptor's source is a boy younger than 10 in good health and CMV-seronegative. CDR3 nucleotide sequence: TGTGCCAGCAACCCGACAGGGGTTAACACTGAAGCTTTCTTT. Amino acids: CASNPTGVNTEAFF.